This TCR beta chain was captured by sequencing in a study of cytomegalovirus exposure and HLA in healthy donors. Across the whole study: Assignment to the Caucasian-associated ancestry cluster applied to approximately 80% of the approximately 420 genotyped donors.

Concerning this clone: The antigen is unknown.

The study ran its PCR with 60 Vbeta and 13 Jbeta primers. The protocol was immunoSEQ multiplex PCR, while the TCRdb copy is restricted to in-frame clones and leaves out a portion. The sample holds 90,000 or so clones, about three quarters seen once. Study-level findings and limits: Sequencing probably produced one cluster of sequence variants that were highly shared. Many donors carried some public TCRs, although rarity characterized most TCR sequences.

This receptor was identified in a male donor in good health and CMV-seropositive. Sequencing was done on a sample of PBMCs.

The CDR3 nucleotides are TGTGCCAGCAGATCTAGGGAGTCGCGAAACATTCAGTACTTC. Protein sequence: CASRSRESRNIQYF. The chain is built from TRBV27 and TRBJ2-4; weak D call: TRBD2 (5 bases). Deletions cut 6 bases from V and 6 bases from J, with 15 bases between. CDR1 is MNHEY and CDR2 is SMNVEV in the germline V gene (reference sequence). The CDR3 loop spans 14 amino acids.